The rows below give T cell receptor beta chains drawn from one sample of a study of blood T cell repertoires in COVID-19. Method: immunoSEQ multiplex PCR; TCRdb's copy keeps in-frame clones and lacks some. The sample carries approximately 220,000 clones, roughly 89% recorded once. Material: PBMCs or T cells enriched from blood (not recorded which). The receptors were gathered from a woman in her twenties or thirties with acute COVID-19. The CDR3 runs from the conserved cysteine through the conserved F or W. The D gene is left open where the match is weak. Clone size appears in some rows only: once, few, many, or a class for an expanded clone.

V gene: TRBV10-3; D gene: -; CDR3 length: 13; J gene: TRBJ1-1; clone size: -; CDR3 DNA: TGTGCCATCAGTGATTGGAGGAACACTGAAGCTTTCTTT; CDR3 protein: CAISDWRNTEAFF
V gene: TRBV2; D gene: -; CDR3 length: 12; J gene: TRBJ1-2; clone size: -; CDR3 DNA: TGTGCCAGCCGAGGACAATTATATGGCTACACCTTC; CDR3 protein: CASRGQLYGYTF
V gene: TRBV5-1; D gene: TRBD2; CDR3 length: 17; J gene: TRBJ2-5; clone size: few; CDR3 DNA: TGCGCCAGCGGGCCTCTCGGACTAGCGGGGGGCCAAGAGACCCAGTACTTC; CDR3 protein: CASGPLGLAGGQETQYF
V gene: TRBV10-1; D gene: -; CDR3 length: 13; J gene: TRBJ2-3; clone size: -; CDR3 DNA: TGCGCCAGCAGTGACAAGGGGTCAGATACGCAGTATTTT; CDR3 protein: CASSDKGSDTQYF
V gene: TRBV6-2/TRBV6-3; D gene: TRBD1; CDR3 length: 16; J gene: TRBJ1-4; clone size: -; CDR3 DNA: TGTGCCAGCAGTTACGCAGGGGGCCGGGACCGTGAAAAACTGTTTTTT; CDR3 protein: CASSYAGGRDREKLFF
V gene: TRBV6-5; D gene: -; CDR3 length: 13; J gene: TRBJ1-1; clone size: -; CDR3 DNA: TGTGCCAGCAGTCCTCGTAGACAGGAAGAAGCTTTCTTT; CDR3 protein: CASSPRRQEEAFF
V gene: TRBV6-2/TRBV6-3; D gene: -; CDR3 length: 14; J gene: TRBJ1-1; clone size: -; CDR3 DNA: TGTGCCAGCATCCCGCATAGGAGGGGAGGTGAAGCTTTCTTT; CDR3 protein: CASIPHRRGGEAFF
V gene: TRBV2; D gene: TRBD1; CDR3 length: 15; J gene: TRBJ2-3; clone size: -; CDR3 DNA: TGTGCCAGCAGCCCGGGACAGGGTGGGGCAGATACGCAGTATTTT; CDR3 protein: CASSPGQGGADTQYF
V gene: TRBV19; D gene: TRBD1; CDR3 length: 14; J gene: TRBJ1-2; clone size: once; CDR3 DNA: TGTGCCAGTAGTATTGACAGGGACAACTATGGCTACACCTTC; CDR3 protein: CASSIDRDNYGYTF
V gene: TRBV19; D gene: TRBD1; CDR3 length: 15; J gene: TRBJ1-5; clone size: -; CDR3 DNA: TGTGCCACCCGGACAGGCCCGCGGAGCAATCAGCCCCAGCATTTT; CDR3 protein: CATRTGPRSNQPQHF
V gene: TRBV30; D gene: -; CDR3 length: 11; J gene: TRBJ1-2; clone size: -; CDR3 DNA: TGTGCCTGGAGTATAGGGAGAGGCTACACCTTC; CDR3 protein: CAWSIGRGYTF
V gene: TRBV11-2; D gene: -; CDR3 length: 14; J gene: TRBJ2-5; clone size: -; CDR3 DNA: TGTGCCAGCAGCCCGCCCGTAGTAATCGAGACCCAGTACTTC; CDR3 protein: CASSPPVVIETQYF
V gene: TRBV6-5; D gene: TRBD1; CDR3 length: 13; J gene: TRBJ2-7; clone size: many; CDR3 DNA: TGTGCCAGCAGAAAGGACAGGGGGCACGAGCAGTACTTC; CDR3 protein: CASRKDRGHEQYF
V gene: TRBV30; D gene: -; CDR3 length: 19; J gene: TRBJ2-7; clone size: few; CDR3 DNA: TGTGCCTGGAGTCCAGACCCTTATGACCCTGAGGTATCAGTCTACGAGCAGTACTTC; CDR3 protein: CAWSPDPYDPEVSVYEQYF
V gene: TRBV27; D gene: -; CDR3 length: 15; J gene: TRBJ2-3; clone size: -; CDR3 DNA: TGTGCCAGCAGTTTATGGCGGGGTTACACAGATACGCAGTATTTT; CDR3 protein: CASSLWRGYTDTQYF
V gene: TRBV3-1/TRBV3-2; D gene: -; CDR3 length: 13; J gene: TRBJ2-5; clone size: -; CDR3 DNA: TGTGCCAGCAGCCAGAGAGGAGAAGAGACCCAGTACTTC; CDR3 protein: CASSQRGEETQYF
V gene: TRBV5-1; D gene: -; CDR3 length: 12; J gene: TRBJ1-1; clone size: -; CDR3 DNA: TGCGCCAGCAGAAACAGGAACACTGAAGCTTTCTTT; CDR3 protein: CASRNRNTEAFF
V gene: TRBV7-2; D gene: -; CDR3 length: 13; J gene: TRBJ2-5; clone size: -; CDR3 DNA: TGTGCCAGCAGCTTAATCGTACAAGAGACCCAGTACTTC; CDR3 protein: CASSLIVQETQYF
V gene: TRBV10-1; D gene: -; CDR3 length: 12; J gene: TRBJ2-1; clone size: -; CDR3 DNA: TGCGCCAGCAGTGAGACCGCGAATGAGCAGTTCTTC; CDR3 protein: CASSETANEQFF
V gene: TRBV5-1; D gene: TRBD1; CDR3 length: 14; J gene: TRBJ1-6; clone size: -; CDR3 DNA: TGCGCCAGCAGCCGGGGACAGACGAATTCACCCCTCCACTTT; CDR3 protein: CASSRGQTNSPLHF
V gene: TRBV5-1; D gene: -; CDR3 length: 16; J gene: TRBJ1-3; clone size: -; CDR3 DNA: TGCGCCAGCAGCTTGACTTACGGCGGCTCTGGAAACACCATATATTTT; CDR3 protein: CASSLTYGGSGNTIYF
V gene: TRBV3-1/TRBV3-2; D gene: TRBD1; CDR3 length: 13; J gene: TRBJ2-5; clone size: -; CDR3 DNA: TGTGCCAGCAGCCAAGGACAGGGGAGGACCCAGTACTTC; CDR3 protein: CASSQGQGRTQYF
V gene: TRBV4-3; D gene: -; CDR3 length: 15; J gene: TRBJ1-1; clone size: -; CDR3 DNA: TGCGCCAGCAGCCCTACCAGGCAACTGAACACTGAAGCTTTCTTT; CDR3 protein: CASSPTRQLNTEAFF
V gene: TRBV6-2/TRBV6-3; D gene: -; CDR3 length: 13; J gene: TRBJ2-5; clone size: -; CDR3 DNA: TGTGCCAGCAGTTATAGAGAGCAAGAGACCCAGTACTTC; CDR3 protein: CASSYREQETQYF
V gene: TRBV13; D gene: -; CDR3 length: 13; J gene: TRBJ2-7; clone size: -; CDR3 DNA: TGTGCCAGCAGCTTTACGAGCTCCTACGAGCAGTACTTC; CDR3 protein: CASSFTSSYEQYF
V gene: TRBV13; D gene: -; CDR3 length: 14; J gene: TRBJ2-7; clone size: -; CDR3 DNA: TGTGCCAGCAGTTTAGGAGGGGGCAAGTACGAGCAGTACTTC; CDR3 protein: CASSLGGGKYEQYF
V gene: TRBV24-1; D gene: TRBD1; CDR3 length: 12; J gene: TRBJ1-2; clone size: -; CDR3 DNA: TGTGCCACCAGGGACAGGCCCTATGGCTACACCTTC; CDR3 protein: CATRDRPYGYTF
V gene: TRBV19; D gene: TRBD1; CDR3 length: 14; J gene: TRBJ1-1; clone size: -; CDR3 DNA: TGTGCCAGTAGTTCCGGGACAGGTAACACTGAAGCTTTCTTT; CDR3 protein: CASSSGTGNTEAFF
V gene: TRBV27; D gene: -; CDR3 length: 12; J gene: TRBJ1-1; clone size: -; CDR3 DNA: TGTGCCAGCAGGGCAGAGAACACTGAAGCTTTCTTT; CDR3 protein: CASRAENTEAFF
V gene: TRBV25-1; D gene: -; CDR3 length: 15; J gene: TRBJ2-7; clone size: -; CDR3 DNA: TGTGCCAGCAGTGGGAGTAGCGGATCAACCTACGAGCAGTACTTC; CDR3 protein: CASSGSSGSTYEQYF
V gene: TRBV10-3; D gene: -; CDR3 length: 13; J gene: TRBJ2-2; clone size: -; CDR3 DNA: TGTGCGAGCCACCAAGCGAACACCGGGGAGCTGTTTTTT; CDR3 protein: CASHQANTGELFF
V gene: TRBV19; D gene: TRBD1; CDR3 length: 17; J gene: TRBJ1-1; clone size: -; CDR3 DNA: TGTGCCAGTAGTATGGGTTCGGGACAGGGCCGAGACACTGAAGCTTTCTTT; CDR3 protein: CASSMGSGQGRDTEAFF
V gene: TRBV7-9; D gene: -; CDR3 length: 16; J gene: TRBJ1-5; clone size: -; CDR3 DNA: TGTGCCAGCAGCAGTACGACGCAGGGGCGCAATCAGCCCCAGCATTTT; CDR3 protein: CASSSTTQGRNQPQHF
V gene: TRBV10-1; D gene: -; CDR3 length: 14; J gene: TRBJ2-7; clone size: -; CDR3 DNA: TGCGCCAGCAGTGATGGAGGGGGCATCTACGAGCAGTACTTC; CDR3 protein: CASSDGGGIYEQYF
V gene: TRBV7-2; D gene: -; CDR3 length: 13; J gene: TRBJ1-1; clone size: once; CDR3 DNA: TGTGCCAGCAGCTTCAGGGTTGGGTCTGAAGCTTTCTTT; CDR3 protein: CASSFRVGSEAFF
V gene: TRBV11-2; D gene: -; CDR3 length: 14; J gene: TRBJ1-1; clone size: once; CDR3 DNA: TGTGCCAGCAGCTTAGATGGGACACCAATTGAAGCTTTCTTT; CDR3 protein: CASSLDGTPIEAFF
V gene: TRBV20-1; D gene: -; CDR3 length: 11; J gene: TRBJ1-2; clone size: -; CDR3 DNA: TGCAGTGCTAGAGATTCGGGTGGCTACACCTTC; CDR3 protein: CSARDSGGYTF
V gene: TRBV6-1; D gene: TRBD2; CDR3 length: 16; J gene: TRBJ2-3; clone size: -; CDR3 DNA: TGTGCCAGCAGTGAAAGGTTGACCAACTGGGGGGGGACGCAGTATTTT; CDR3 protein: CASSERLTNWGGTQYF
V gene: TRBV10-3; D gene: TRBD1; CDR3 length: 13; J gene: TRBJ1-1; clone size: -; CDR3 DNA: TGTGCCTTTCGCCGGGACAGGGGCTCTGAAGCTTTCTTT; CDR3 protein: CAFRRDRGSEAFF
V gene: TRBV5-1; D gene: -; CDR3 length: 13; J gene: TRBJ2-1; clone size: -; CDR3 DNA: TGCGCCAGCAGCAATGGACAGTACAATGAGCAGTTCTTC; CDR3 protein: CASSNGQYNEQFF
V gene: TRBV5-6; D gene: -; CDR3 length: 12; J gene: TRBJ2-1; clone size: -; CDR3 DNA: TGTGCCAGCAGTCGGATTGGGCGTGAGCAGTTCTTC; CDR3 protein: CASSRIGREQFF
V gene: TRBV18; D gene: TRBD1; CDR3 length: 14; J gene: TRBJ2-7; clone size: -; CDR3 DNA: TGTGCCAGCTCTCCAGGGGACAGCTCCTACGAGCAGTACTTC; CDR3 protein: CASSPGDSSYEQYF
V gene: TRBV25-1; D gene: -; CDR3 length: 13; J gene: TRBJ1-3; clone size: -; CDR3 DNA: TGTGCCAGCAGACAGGGTGCTGGAAACACCATATATTTT; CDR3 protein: CASRQGAGNTIYF
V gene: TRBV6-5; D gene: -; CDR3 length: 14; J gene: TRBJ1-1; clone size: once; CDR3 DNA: TGTGCCAGCAGTAGCCGGGGGGGAGGGACTGAAGCTTTCTTT; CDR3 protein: CASSSRGGGTEAFF
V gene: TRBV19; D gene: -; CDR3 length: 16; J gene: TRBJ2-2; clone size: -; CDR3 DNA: TGTGCCAGTACCACGGGGGTCGTTCTCGAGTCCGGGGAGCTGTTTTTT; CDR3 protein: CASTTGVVLESGELFF
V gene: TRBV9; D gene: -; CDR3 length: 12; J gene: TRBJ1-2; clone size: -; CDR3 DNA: TGTGCCAGCAGCGGCCTCAGGGATGGCTACACCTTC; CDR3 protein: CASSGLRDGYTF
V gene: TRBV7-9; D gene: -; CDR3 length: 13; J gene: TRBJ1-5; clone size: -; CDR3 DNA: TGTGCCAGCAGCTTGGGGGGGACTGTAGCCCAGCATTTT; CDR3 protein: CASSLGGTVAQHF
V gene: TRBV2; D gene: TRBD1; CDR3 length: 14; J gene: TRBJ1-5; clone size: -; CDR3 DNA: TGTGCCAGCACGTCTCAGGGGGCTGATCAGCCCCAGCATTTT; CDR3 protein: CASTSQGADQPQHF
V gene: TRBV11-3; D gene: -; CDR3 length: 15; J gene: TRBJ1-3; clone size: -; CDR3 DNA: TGTGCCAGCAGCTTAGATCGCCCCGCGGGCCACACCATATATTTT; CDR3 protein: CASSLDRPAGHTIYF
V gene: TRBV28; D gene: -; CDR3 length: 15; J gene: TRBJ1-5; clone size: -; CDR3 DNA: TGTGCCAGCAGTTTGGTGGCAGGTAGCAATCAGCCCCAGCATTTT; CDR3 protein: CASSLVAGSNQPQHF